The 24 T cell receptor beta chains below all came from one sample that was sequenced in a study of glioma-infiltrating T cells. Using RNA template, CDR3s of TCR alpha and beta were amplified with iRepertoire arm-PCR. TCRdb reprocessed the multiplex PCR reads via MiXCR and lists one record per CDR3 protein. The table has more than 95,000 distinct CDR3 sequences, under 30% seen once. Specimen: glioma tissue, nonneoplastic brain tissue, or PBMCs (not recorded which). These receptors were obtained from a human donor with low-grade glioma or glioblastoma, undergoing nonglioma brain surgery, or in good health (not recorded which).

This clonotype has only a few counts. The rearrangement links TRBV29-1 to TRBJ2-7, with D hard to call. Trimming took off 7 bases at V and 4 bases at J, with 20 bases between the two ends. The CDR3 sequence is 14 residues long. Germline CDR1 SQVTM, CDR2 ANQGSEA. The DNA for the CDR3 is TGCAGCGCCTTTAACAAAGTCCCCCCATACGAGCAGTACTTC. Translation gives CSAFNKVPPYEQYF.

In regard to this clonotype: The junction departs from germline at one end; a sequencing error may be responsible. The chain is built from TRBV9 and TRBJ1-1; maybe TRBD1 (5 bases). CDR3 length: 12 amino acids. Germline loops: CDR1 SGDLS, CDR2 YYNGEE. The CDR3 spells CASNAGSTQAFF. CDR3 in DNA: TGTGCCAGCAACGCAGGGAGCACTCAAGCTTTCTTT.

In regard to this clonotype: A single base separates this from a much larger clone, so it may be a read error. The genes are TRBV20-1 and TRBJ2-2; D is perhaps TRBD1 or TRBD2 (6 bases each). The CDR3 length is 14 residues. Germline loops: CDR1 DFQATT, CDR2 SNEGSKA (reference sequence). CDR3 in DNA: TGCAGTGCTAGAACAGGGAGCTTCACCGGGGGGCTGTTTTTT. Its translation is CSARTGSFTGGLFF.

This clonotype was seen repeatedly, ten times or more. The chain employs TRBV28 and TRBJ1-1, with D uncertain. V lost 2 bases and J lost 2, with 9 bases in between. CDR1 is MDHEN, CDR2 SYDVKM, per germline. This CDR3 has 14 residues. In DNA form, the CDR3 reads TGTGCCAGCAGTTTAGGTTCGAGAAACACTGAAGCTTTCTTT. Translated: CASSLGSRNTEAFF.

Comments on this clonotype: A clone one base away is much larger, so this may be a read error. J is TRBJ2-3 and V is TRBV4-3, with 9 bases matching TRBD1. The germline V gene encodes CDR1 LGHNA and CDR2 YSLEER. The CDR3 runs 14 residues. This CDR3 reads CASSPRDRVDTEYF. The CDR3 nucleotides read TGCGCCAGCAGCCCACGGGACAGGGTTGATACGGAGTATTTT.

With regard to this clonotype: The final CDR3 position lacks the conserved phenylalanine or tryptophan, pointing to a likely read error. The V and J genes are TRBV5-1 and TRBJ1-6; tentatively, D is TRBD1 (6 bases). V dropped 0 bases and J dropped 5 bases, with 12 bases sitting between them. Germline V CDR1 and CDR2: SGHRS, YFSETQ. This CDR3 is 16 amino acids long. The CDR3 protein is CASSLDRAVNNSPLHS. The CDR3 bases are TGCGCCAGCAGCTTGGACAGGGCGGTTAATAATTCACCCCTCCACTCT.

Ten or more counts support this clonotype. The chain couples TRBV18 to TRBJ1-3; D not resolved. V shed 3 bases and J shed 1 base, with 4 bases lying between them. This CDR3 spans 13 amino acids. From germline, CDR1 is KGHSH and CDR2 LQKENI. The CDR3 reads CASSPASGNTIYF. CDR3 nucleotide sequence: TGTGCCAGCTCACCCGCTTCTGGAAACACCATATATTTT.

Worth noting for this clonotype: A clone one base away is much larger, so this may be a read error. CDR3 nucleotides: TGCAGTGCTAGAAACGGGGGGGCAGGTCAGCCCCAGAATTTT. This sequence encodes CSARNGGAGQPQNF. This chain links TRBV20-1 with TRBJ1-5, with a tentative D call TRBD1 (6 bases). Germline values: CDR1 DFQATT, CDR2 SNEGSKA (reference sequence). This CDR3 contains 14 residues.

This clonotype was observed many times. The chain has TRBV20-1 and TRBJ1-1, with D uncertain. V gave up 7 bases and J gave up 2 bases, with 8 bases separating them. The CDR3 has 11 residues. CDR1 DFQATT and CDR2 SNEGSKA come from the germline V gene (reference sequence). The CDR3 loop is CSGFRNTEAFF. The CDR3, as DNA: TGCAGTGGTTTTAGAAACACTGAAGCTTTCTTT.

The sample holds many counts of this clonotype. The CDR3 reads CAIVGGTGELFF. CDR3 in DNA: TGTGCCATAGTCGGTGGCACCGGGGAGCTGTTTTTT. The gene calls are TRBV28 and TRBJ2-2; no clear D. V was pared by 10 bases and J by 4 bases, with 10 bases between. Germline V lookup: CDR1 MDHEN, CDR2 SYDVKM. There are 12 residues in the CDR3.

This clonotype occurred a few times. V and J are TRBV5-6 and TRBJ2-5; D may be TRBD2 (5 bases). The CDR3 length is 15 residues. The ends were cut back, 4 bases at V and 4 bases at J, with 17 bases in the middle. Germline V lookup: CDR1 SGHDT, CDR2 YYEEEE. The CDR3 DNA follows: TGTGCCAGCAGCCCGATCGCGGGCAGCGCAGAGACCCAGTACTTC. Translation: CASSPIAGSAETQYF. The full variable domain, in which reference TRBV5-6 and TRBJ2-5 provide the parts outside the CDR3, is DAGVTQSPTHLIKTRGQQVTLRCSPKSGHDTVSWYQQALGQGPQFIFQYYEEEERQRGNFPDRFSGHQFPNYSSELNVNALLLGDSALYLCASSPIAGSAETQYFGPGTRLLVL.

Many counts were recorded for this clonotype. V and J are TRBV20-1 and TRBJ2-3; TRBD2 aligns across 8 bases. CDR1 DFQATT and CDR2 SNEGSKA come from the germline V gene (reference sequence). The V segment lost 4 bases and the J segment 2 bases; nucleotides outside the gene matches: 8. CDR3 length: 15 amino acids. This chain's CDR3 is CSATPQAGVTDTQYF. The CDR3 nucleotides read TGCAGTGCTACGCCCCAAGCGGGGGTCACAGATACGCAGTATTTT.

A remark on this clonotype: The conserved final phenylalanine or tryptophan is absent from the CDR3, which likely points to a read error. The V gene is TRBV6-1, the J gene TRBJ1-5, with D possibly matching TRBD1 (6 bases). V was clipped by 7 bases and J by 2 bases, with 15 bases between them. CDR1 is MNHNS, CDR2 SASEGT, per germline. CDR3 size: 15 residues. DNA of the CDR3: TGTGCCAGCACCTTAAGACAGGACGGCAATCAGCCCCAGCATTCT. This codes for CASTLRQDGNQPQHS.

This clonotype was detected many times. The chain's CDR3 is CASSLDRVAFF. The CDR3 DNA follows: TGTGCCAGCAGTCTGGACAGGGTGGCTTTCTTT. The V call is TRBV6-1, the J call TRBJ1-1, with 8 bases lining up with TRBD1. CDR1 and CDR2 (germline): MNHNS, SASEGT. The V segment lost 5 bases and the J segment 11 bases; nucleotides outside the gene matches: 4. This CDR3 is built from 11 residues.

This clonotype occurred many times. V and J are TRBV20-1 and TRBJ1-5, with D possibly matching TRBD1 (5 bases). V lost 0 bases and J lost 4, with 16 bases in between. This CDR3 has 16 amino acids. The germline V gene encodes CDR1 DFQATT and CDR2 SNEGSKA (reference sequence). CDR3 region: CSARDPRQSRNQPQHF. CDR3 bases: TGCAGTGCTAGAGACCCCCGACAGTCCCGTAATCAGCCCCAGCATTTT.

This clonotype appeared many times. This chain connects TRBV29-1 to TRBJ1-1, with 9 bases identical to TRBD1. CDR3 length: 14 residues. V lost 7 bases to trimming and J lost 4 bases; unmatched junction nucleotides: 10. Germline V gene data show CDR1 as SQVTM and CDR2 as ANQGSEA. The CDR3 loop is CSDTGGRLGTEAFF. CDR3 nucleotides: TGCAGCGACACAGGGGGCCGGCTGGGCACTGAAGCTTTCTTT.

This clonotype was recorded at least ten times. The J gene is TRBJ2-6, the V gene TRBV6-1; TRBD1 is a possible D gene (6 bases). CDR3 length: 18 residues. Germline V gene lookup returns CDR1 MNHNS and CDR2 SASEGT. V was clipped by 6 bases and J by 0 bases, with 18 bases between them. CDR3 DNA: TGTGCCAGCAGCCAAAAGGGTTACAGGGACTCTGGGGCCAACGTCCTGACTTTC. Translating gives CASSQKGYRDSGANVLTF.

In its sample, this clonotype was seen a few times. The gene calls are TRBV6-2 or TRBV6-3 and TRBJ1-3; 10 bases are shared with TRBD1. CDR3 size: 15 residues. Trimming cost V 10 bases and J 2 bases; bases outside gene matches: 8. The V gene's germline CDR1 is MNHEY and CDR2 SVGEGT. CDR3: CAITGQGVTGNTIYF. CDR3 coding DNA: TGTGCCATCACCGGACAGGGGGTAACTGGAAACACCATATATTTT.

The chain carries TRBV30 and TRBJ2-4; a possible D gene is TRBD2 (5 bases). In germline, CDR1 is GTSNPN, CDR2 SVGIG (reference sequence). The CDR3 is 16 residues long. V dropped 4 bases and J dropped 6 bases, with 22 bases sitting between them. The CDR3 sequence: CAWMVDNLGDGNIQYF. The CDR3 DNA is TGTGCCTGGATGGTGGATAACCTCGGGGATGGAAACATTCAGTACTTC.

Concerning this clonotype itself: A much larger clonotype is one base distant, so this may be a read error. The rearrangement joins TRBV28 to TRBJ1-1; D not certain. There are 13 residues in the CDR3. Germline CDR1 reads MDHEN; CDR2 reads SYDVKM. The CDR3 bases are TGTGCCAGCAGCTTAGAGCCGAACAATGAAGCTTTCTTT. Protein sequence: CASSLEPNNEAFF.

This clonotype was detected ten times or more. The chain is built from TRBV20-1 and TRBJ2-1; TRBD1 matches 8 bases. Germline assignment: CDR1 DFQATT and CDR2 SNEGSKA (reference sequence). J lost 8 bases, V lost 6 bases, and 18 bases had no gene match. The CDR3 is 16 residues long. CDR3 DNA: TGCAGTGCCCAAAAATGGGCCGGGACAGGATCAGATGAGCAGTTCTTC. Translated: CSAQKWAGTGSDEQFF.

Here the CDR3 DNA reads TGTGCCAGCAGCTACGTAGCGGGGACCCAAGAGACCCAGTACTTC. Amino acid sequence: CASSYVAGTQETQYF. The V gene is TRBV7-8, the J gene TRBJ2-5, with TRBD2 matching over 8 bases. The J segment lost 1 base and the V segment lost 4 bases, leaving 5 bases of the junction unmatched. The CDR3 sequence is 15 residues long. The V gene's germline CDR1 is SGHVS and CDR2 FQNEAQ.

The chain joins TRBV4-1 to TRBJ2-1; D assignment may be TRBD1 or TRBD2 (5 bases each). Per the germline V gene, CDR1 is MGHRA and CDR2 is YSYEKL. V gave up 7 bases and J gave up 8 bases, with 21 bases separating them. The CDR3 sequence is 15 residues long. CDR3: CASTEDRSGGDEQFF. CDR3 DNA sequence: TGCGCCAGCACCGAAGATCGTTCTGGGGGAGATGAGCAGTTCTTC.

A word on this clonotype: This may be a read error: a much more frequent sequence differs by one nucleotide. This chain joins TRBV2 and TRBJ1-1; D is undetermined. Germline values: CDR1 SNHLY, CDR2 FYNNEI. This CDR3 is 15 amino acids long. V was cut by 1 base and J by 0 bases, with 9 bases left in between. The CDR3 DNA reads TGTGCCAGCAGTGAAGAATTACATCTGAACACTGAAGCTTTCTTT. Protein sequence: CASSEELHLNTEAFF.